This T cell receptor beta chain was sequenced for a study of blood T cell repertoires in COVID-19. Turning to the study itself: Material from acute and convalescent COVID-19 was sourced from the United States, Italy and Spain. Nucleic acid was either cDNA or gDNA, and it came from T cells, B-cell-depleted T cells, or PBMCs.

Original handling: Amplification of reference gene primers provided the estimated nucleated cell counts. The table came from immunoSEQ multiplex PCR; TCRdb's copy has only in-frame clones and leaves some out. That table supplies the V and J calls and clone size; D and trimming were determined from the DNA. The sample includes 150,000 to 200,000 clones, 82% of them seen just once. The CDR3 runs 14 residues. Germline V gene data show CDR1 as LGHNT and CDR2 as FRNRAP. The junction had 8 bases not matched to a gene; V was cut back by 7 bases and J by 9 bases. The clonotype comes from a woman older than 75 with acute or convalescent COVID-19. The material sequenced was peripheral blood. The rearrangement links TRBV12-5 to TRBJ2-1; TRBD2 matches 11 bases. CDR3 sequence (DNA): TGTGCTAGTGCGGTAGCGGGAGGGCCAGTTGAGCAGTTCTTC. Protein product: CASAVAGGPVEQFF. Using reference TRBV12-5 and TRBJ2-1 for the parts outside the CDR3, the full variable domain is DARVTQTPRHKVTEMGQEVTMRCQPILGHNTVFWYRQTMMQGLELLAYFRNRAPLDDSGMPKDRFSAEMPDATLATLKIQPSEPRDSAVYFCASAVAGGPVEQFFGPGTRLTVL.